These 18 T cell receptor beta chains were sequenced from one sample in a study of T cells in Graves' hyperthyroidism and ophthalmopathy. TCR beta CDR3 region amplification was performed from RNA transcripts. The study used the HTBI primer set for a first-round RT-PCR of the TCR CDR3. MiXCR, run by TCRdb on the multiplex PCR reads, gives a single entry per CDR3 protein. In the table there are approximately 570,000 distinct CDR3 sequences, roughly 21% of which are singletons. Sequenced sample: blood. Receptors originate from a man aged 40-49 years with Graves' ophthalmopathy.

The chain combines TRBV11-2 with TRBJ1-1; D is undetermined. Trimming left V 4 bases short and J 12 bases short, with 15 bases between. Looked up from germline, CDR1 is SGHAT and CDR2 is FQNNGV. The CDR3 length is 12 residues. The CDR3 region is CASSSPGSRSFF. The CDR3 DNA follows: TGTGCCAGCAGCTCGCCGGGATCCCGATCTTTCTTT. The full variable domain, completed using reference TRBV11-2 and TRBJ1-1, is EAGVAQSPRYKIIEKRQSVAFWCNPISGHATLYWYQQILGQGPKLLIQFQNNGVVDDSQLPKDRFSAERLKGVDSTLKIQPAKLEDSAVYLCASSSPGSRSFFGQGTRLTVV.

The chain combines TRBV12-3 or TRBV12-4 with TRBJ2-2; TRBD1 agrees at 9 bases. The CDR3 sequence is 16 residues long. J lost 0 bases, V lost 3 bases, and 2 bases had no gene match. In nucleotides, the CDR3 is TGTGCCAGCAGTTTTCGACAGGGGGCGAACACCGGGGAGCTGTTTTTT. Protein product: CASSFRQGANTGELFF.

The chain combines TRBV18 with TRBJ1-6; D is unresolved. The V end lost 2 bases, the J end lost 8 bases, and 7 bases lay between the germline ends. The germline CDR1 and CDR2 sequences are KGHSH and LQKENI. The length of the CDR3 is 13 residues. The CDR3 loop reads CASSPIEDSPLHF. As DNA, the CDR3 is TGTGCCAGCTCACCAATTGAGGATTCACCCCTCCACTTT.

This chain's CDR3 is CAWSGDSYGYTF. The CDR3 DNA reads TGTGCCTGGAGTGGGGACAGCTATGGCTACACCTTC. The J gene is TRBJ1-2, the V gene TRBV30, with 7 bases fitting TRBD1. CDR1 GTSNPN and CDR2 SVGIG come from the germline V gene (reference sequence). This CDR3 spans 12 amino acids. The V and J ends lost 1 base and 4 bases, in that order; junction bases with no gene match: 0.

CDR3 residues: CASRLGQVAFVATGELFF. The CDR3 DNA is TGCGCCAGCAGGTTAGGCCAAGTTGCATTCGTAGCCACCGGGGAGCTGTTTTTT. The rearrangement uses TRBV5-1 and TRBJ2-2; D call uncertain. This CDR3 spans 18 amino acids. Germline V gives CDR1 SGHRS, CDR2 YFSETQ. With 5 bases removed from V and 4 bases from J, the gap between germline ends came to 24 bases. The full variable domain, completed using reference TRBV5-1 and TRBJ2-2, is KAGVTQTPRYLIKTRGQQVTLSCSPISGHRSVSWYQQTPGQGLQFLFEYFSETQRNKGNFPGRFSGRQFSNSRSEMNVSTLELGDSALYLCASRLGQVAFVATGELFFGEGSRLTVL.

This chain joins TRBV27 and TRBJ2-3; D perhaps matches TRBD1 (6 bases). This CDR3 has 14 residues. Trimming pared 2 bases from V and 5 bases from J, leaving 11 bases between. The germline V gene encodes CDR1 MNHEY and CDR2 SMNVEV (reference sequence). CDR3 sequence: CASSLMGAEDTQYF. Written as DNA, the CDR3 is TGTGCCAGCAGTTTAATGGGGGCTGAAGATACGCAGTATTTT.

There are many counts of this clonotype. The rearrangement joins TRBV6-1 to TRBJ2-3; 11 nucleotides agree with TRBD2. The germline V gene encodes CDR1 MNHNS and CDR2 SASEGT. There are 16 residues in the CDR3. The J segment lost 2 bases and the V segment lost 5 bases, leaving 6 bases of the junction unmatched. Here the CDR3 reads CASSSTSGGYTDTQYF. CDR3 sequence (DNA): TGTGCCAGCAGTTCTACTAGCGGGGGCTACACAGATACGCAGTATTTT.

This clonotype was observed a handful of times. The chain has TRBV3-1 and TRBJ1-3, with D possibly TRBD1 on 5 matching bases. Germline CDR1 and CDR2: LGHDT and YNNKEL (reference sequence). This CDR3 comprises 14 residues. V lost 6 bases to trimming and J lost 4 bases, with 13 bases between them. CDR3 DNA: TGTGCCAGCAGTCCCGGCAGGGTGGGAAACACCATATATTTT. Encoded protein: CASSPGRVGNTIYF.

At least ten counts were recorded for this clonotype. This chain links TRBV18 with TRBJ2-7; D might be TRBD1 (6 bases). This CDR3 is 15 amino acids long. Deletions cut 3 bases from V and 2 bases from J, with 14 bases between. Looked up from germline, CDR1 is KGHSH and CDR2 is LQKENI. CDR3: CASSPVPDSTYEQYF. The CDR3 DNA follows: TGTGCCAGCTCACCGGTCCCGGACAGCACCTACGAGCAGTACTTC.

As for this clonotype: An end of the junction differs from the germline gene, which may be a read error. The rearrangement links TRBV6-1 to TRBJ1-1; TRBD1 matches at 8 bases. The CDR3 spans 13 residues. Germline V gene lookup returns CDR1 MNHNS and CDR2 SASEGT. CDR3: CASSDRGRSEVFF. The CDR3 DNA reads TGTGCCAGCAGTGACAGGGGGCGTTCTGAAGTTTTCTTT.

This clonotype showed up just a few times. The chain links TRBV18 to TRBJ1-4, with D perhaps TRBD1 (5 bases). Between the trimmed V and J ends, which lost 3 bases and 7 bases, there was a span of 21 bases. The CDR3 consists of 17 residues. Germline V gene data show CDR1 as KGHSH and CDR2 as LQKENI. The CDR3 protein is CASSPSPRGGPGEKLFF. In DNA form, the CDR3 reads TGTGCCAGCTCACCCTCCCCCCGGGGGGGACCCGGTGAAAAACTGTTTTTT. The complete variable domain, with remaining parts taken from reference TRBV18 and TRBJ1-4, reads NAGVMQNPRHLVRRRGQEARLRCSPMKGHSHVYWYRQLPEEGLKFMVYLQKENIIDESGMPKERFSAEFPKEGPSILRIQQVVRGDSAAYFCASSPSPRGGPGEKLFFGSGTQLSVL.

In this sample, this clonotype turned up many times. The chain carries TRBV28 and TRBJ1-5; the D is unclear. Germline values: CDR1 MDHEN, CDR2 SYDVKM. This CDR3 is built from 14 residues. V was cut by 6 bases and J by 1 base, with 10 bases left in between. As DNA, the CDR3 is TGTGCCAGCAGCCGTTATGGAAGCAATCAGCCCCAGCATTTT. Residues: CASSRYGSNQPQHF.

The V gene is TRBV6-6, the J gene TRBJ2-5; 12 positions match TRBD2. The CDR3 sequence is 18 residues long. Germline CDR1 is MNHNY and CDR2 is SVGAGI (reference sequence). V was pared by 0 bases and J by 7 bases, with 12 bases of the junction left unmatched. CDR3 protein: CASSYSEVGLAGRGTQYF. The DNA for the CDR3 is TGTGCCAGCAGTTACTCCGAAGTTGGACTAGCGGGGAGAGGGACCCAGTACTTC.

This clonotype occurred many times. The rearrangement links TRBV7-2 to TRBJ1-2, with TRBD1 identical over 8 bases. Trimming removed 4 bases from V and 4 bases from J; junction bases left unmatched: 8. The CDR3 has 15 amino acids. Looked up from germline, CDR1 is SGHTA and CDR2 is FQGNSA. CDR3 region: CASSSSWTGSYGYTF. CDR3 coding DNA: TGTGCCAGCAGCTCATCCTGGACAGGGAGCTATGGCTACACCTTC. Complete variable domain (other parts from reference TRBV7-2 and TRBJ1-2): GAGVSQSPSNKVTEKGKDVELRCDPISGHTALYWYRQSLGQGLEFLIYFQGNSAPDKSGLPSDRFSAERTGGSVSTLTIQRTQQEDSAVYLCASSSSWTGSYGYTFGSGTRLTVV.

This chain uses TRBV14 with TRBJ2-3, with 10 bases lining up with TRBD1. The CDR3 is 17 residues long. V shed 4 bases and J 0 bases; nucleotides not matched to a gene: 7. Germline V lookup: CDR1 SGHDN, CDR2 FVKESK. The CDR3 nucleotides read TGTGCCAGCAGCCGGAGGACAGGGGGAATTAGCACAGATACGCAGTATTTT. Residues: CASSRRTGGISTDTQYF.

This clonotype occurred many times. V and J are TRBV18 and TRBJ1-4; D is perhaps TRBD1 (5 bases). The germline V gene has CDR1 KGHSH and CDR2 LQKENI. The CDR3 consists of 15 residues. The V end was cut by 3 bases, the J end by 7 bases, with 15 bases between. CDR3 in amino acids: CASSPSGFEGEKLFF. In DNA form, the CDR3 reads TGTGCCAGCTCACCGTCAGGGTTTGAGGGTGAAAAACTGTTTTTT.

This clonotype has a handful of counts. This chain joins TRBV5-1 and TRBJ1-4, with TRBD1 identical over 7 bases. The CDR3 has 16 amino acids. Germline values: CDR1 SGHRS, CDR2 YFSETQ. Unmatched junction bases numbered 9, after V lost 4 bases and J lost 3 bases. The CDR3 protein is CASSQGRGQANEKLFF. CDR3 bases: TGCGCCAGCAGCCAGGGCAGAGGACAGGCTAATGAAAAACTGTTTTTT.

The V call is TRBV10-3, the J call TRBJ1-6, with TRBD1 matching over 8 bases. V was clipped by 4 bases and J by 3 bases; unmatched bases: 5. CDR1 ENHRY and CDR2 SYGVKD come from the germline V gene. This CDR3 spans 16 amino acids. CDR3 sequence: CAISGRTGNYNSPLHF. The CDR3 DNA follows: TGTGCCATCAGTGGTCGGACAGGGAACTATAATTCACCCCTCCACTTT.